This TCR beta chain stems from a study of metastatic and nonmetastatic thyroid tumors. Background on the study: The comparison covered peripheral blood and tumor or nodule tissue in malignant and benign thyroid patients.

Of note for this clone: Its specificity is unknown.

TCRdb used MiXCR to call clones anew from the PCR reads. Of roughly 35,000 clones in the sample, about 15% were seen once. Broader study findings: A significant increase in TCR beta diversity was reportedly seen in malignant thyroid tumors relative to benign nodules, in blood and tumor.

The CDR3 has 14 amino acids. CDR1 is LGHDT, CDR2 YNNKEL, per germline (reference sequence). V was trimmed by 1 base and J by 6 bases, leaving 10 bases between them. All patients were treatment-naive before thyroid surgery. The chain joins TRBV3-1 to TRBJ2-4; D unresolved. Sequenced material: blood. This TCR was sampled from a female donor with papillary thyroid cancer or a benign thyroid nodule (not recorded which). Some clones in this sample may be carry-over from other donors' samples. CDR3 in DNA: TGTGCCAGCAGCCAAGGGGAAATACCAAACATTCAGTACTTC. Its protein product is CASSQGEIPNIQYF.